One and the same sample provided the 10 T cell receptor beta chains below, sequenced in a study of early T cells in non-severe SARS-CoV-2 infection. TCRdb reprocessed the 5' RACE reads via MiXCR and lists one record per CDR3 protein. The table lists 75,000 to 80,000 distinct CDR3 sequences, about 14% of them singletons. Sequences were obtained from whole blood. The origin of the receptors is an adult who was a healthcare worker with PCR-confirmed SARS-CoV-2 infection or an uninfected control (not recorded which).

The rearrangement joins TRBV30 to TRBJ1-1; 10 bases agree with TRBD1. Germline V gene data show CDR1 as GTSNPN and CDR2 as SVGIG (reference sequence). This CDR3 has 15 residues. The V gene end was trimmed by 0 bases and the J gene end by 3 bases; junction bases not matched to a gene: 4. This CDR3 reads CAWSVGTGDYTEAFF. The DNA of the CDR3 is TGTGCCTGGAGTGTGGGGACAGGGGACTACACTGAAGCTTTCTTT. The full variable domain, with the rest looked up from reference TRBV30 and TRBJ1-1, is SQTIHQWPATLVQPVGSPLSLECTVEGTSNPNLYWYRQAAGRGLQLLFYSVGIGQISSEVPQNLSASRPQDRQFILSSKKLLLSDSGFYLCAWSVGTGDYTEAFFGQGTRLTVV.

This clonotype has ten or more counts. The chain links TRBV24-1 to TRBJ1-4; a weak D match, TRBD1 (5 bases). Germline V lookup: CDR1 KGHDR, CDR2 SFDVKD. V lost 4 bases to trimming and J lost 8 bases, with 19 bases between them. The CDR3 length is 16 residues. The CDR3 here is CATSEWGPGIGEKLFF. Written as DNA, the CDR3 is TGTGCCACCAGTGAATGGGGTCCAGGGATCGGCGAAAAACTGTTTTTT.

This clonotype showed up just a few times. This chain uses TRBV29-1 with TRBJ2-5, with TRBD1 matching 8 bases. In germline, CDR1 is SQVTM, CDR2 ANQGSEA. This CDR3 region has 13 residues. The junction had 5 bases not matched to a gene; V was cut back by 3 bases and J by 5 bases. DNA of the CDR3: TGCAGCGTTGACCTGGGACAGGCGGAGACCCAGTACTTC. Its protein is CSVDLGQAETQYF.

This rearrangement joins TRBV20-1 to TRBJ2-7; 9 bases are a match to TRBD1. V gave up 6 bases and J gave up 4 bases; unmatched junction bases: 16. The CDR3 runs 16 residues. Germline V lookup: CDR1 DFQATT, CDR2 SNEGSKA (reference sequence). CDR3 nucleotides: TGCAGTGCCCAACTCCACCCGGGACAGGGTGGATACGAGCAGTACTTC. The encoded protein is CSAQLHPGQGGYEQYF.

This clonotype came up a few times. This sequence joins TRBV12-3 or TRBV12-4 and TRBJ2-5; 8 bases are shared with TRBD1. Unmatched junction bases numbered 11, after V lost 6 bases and J lost 2 bases. CDR3 length: 16 residues. The CDR3 region has the DNA TGTGCCAGCAGCTGGCAGCAGACAGGGGCACAAGAGACCCAGTACTTC. This sequence encodes CASSWQQTGAQETQYF.

This clonotype has at least ten counts. The J gene is TRBJ2-7, the V gene TRBV7-2; the match to TRBD2 covers 8 bases. Germline CDR1 reads SGHTA; CDR2 reads FQGNSA. V lost 3 bases and J lost 6; bases outside the gene matches: 10. The CDR3 runs to 15 residues. For the CDR3, the DNA is TGTGCCAGCAGCTTCAGCAGCGGGAGAAATCGCGAGCAGTACTTC. This sequence encodes CASSFSSGRNREQYF.

J is TRBJ2-4 and V is TRBV7-2; 8 positions agree with TRBD2. V lost 0 bases and J lost 9; bases outside the gene matches: 10. Looked up from germline, CDR1 is SGHTA and CDR2 is FQGNSA. The CDR3 length is 16 residues. The DNA of the CDR3 is TGTGCCAGCAGCTTAGCCGTCGGGACTAGTAACTTCATTCAGTACTTC. It translates to CASSLAVGTSNFIQYF.

This clonotype was seen a handful of times. V and J are TRBV7-2 and TRBJ2-3, with 15 bases that match TRBD2. The CDR3 is 17 amino acids. Germline V gives CDR1 SGHTA, CDR2 FQGNSA. The V gene end was trimmed by 5 bases and the J gene end by 6 bases; junction bases not matched to a gene: 9. CDR3: CASSRTSGRANGDTQYF. The CDR3 DNA is TGTGCCAGCAGCAGGACTAGCGGGAGGGCCAATGGGGATACGCAGTATTTT. Full variable domain (rest looked up from reference TRBV7-2 and TRBJ2-3): GAGVSQSPSNKVTEKGKDVELRCDPISGHTALYWYRQSLGQGLEFLIYFQGNSAPDKSGLPSDRFSAERTGGSVSTLTIQRTQQEDSAVYLCASSRTSGRANGDTQYFGPGTRLTVL.

The genes are TRBV27 and TRBJ2-2; the D is unclear. The CDR3 is 17 amino acids. The V gene's germline CDR1 is MNHEY and CDR2 SMNVEV (reference sequence). V was pared by 4 bases and J by 1 base, with 16 bases between. CDR3 in amino acids: CASSSFSRARNTGELFF. The CDR3 DNA reads TGTGCCAGCAGTTCCTTCTCCCGGGCTAGGAACACCGGGGAGCTGTTTTTT.

The table lists this clonotype with a count of one. The CDR3 bases are TGTGCCAGCCAACGGCGGACAACCTACGAGCAGTACTTC. It encodes CASQRRTTYEQYF. The gene calls are TRBV2 and TRBJ2-7; perhaps TRBD1 as D (5 bases). Germline CDR1 is SNHLY and CDR2 is FYNNEI. V lost 8 bases to trimming and J lost 2 bases, with 13 bases between them. CDR3 size: 13 residues.